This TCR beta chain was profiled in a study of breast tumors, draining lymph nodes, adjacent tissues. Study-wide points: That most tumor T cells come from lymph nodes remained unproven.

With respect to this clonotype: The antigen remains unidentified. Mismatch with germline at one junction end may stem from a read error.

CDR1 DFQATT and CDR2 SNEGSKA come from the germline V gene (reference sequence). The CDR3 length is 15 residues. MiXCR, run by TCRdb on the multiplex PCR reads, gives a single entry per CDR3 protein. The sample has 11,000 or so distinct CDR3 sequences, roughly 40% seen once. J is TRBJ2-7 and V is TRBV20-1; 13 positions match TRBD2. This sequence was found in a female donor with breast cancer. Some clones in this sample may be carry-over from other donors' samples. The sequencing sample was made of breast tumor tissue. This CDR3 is CSARLAGGSFYEQYF. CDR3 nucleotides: TGCAGTGCTCGACTAGCGGGAGGTAGCTTCTACGAGCAGTACTTT.